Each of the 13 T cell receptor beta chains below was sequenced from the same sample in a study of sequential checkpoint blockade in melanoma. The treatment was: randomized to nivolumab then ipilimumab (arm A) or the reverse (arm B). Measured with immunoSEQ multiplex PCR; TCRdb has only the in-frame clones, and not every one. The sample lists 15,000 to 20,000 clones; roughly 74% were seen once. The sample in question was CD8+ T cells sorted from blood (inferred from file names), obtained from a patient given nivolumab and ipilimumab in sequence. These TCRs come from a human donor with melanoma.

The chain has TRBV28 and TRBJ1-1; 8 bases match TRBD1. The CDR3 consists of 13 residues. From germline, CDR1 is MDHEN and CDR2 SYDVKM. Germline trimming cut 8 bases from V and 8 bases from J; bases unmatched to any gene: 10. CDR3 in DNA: TGTGCCAGCGGGGCAGGGGGCTTTCCGGAAGCTTTCTTT. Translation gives CASGAGGFPEAFF. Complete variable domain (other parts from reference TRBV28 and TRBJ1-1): DVKVTQSSRYLVKRTGEKVFLECVQDMDHENMFWYRQDPGLGLRLIYFSYDVKMKEKGDIPEGYSVSREKKERFSLILESASTNQTSMYLCASGAGGFPEAFFGQGTRLTVV.

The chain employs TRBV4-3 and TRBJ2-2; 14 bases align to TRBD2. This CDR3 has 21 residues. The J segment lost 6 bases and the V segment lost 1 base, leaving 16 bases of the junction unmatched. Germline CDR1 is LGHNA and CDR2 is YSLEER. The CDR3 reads CASSQGNSGTSGSRISGELFF. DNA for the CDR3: TGCGCCAGCAGCCAAGGGAATTCCGGGACTAGCGGGAGTCGGATCTCCGGGGAGCTGTTTTTT.

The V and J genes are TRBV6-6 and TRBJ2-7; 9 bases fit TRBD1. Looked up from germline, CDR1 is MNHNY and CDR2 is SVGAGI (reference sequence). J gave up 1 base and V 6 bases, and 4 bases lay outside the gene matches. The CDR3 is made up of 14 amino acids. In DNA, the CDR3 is TGTGCCAGCAGCCGGACAGGGGAATCCTACGAGCAGTACTTC. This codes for CASSRTGESYEQYF.

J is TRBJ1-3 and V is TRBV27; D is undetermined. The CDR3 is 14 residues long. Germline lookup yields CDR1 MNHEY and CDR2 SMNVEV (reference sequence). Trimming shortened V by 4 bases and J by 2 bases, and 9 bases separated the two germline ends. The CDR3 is CASSSTGTGNTIYF. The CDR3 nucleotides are TGTGCCAGCAGTTCCACGGGGACTGGAAACACCATATATTTT.

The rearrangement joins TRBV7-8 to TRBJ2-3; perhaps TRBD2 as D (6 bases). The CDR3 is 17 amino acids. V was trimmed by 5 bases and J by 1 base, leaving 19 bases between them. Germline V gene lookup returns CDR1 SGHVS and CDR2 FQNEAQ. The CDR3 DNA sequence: TGTGCCAGCAGCGGAGTCTGGCCGGGGGTCGGCACAGATACGCAGTATTTT. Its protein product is CASSGVWPGVGTDTQYF.

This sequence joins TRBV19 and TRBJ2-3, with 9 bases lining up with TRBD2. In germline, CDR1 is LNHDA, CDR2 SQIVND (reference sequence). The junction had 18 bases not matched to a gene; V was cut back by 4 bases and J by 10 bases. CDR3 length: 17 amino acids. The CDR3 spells CASSTGRLAADSYSQYF. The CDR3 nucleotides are TGTGCCAGTAGTACCGGGAGACTAGCGGCAGACAGTTACTCGCAGTATTTT.

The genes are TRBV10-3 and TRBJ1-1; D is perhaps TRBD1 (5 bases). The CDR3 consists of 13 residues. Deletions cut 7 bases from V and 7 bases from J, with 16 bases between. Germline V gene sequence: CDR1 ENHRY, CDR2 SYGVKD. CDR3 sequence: CAINNGREDEAFF. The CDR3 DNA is TGTGCCATCAATAATGGCAGGGAGGATGAAGCTTTCTTT.

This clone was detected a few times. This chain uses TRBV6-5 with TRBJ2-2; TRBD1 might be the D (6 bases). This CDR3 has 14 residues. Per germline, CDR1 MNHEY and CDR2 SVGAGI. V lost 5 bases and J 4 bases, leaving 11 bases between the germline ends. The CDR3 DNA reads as TGTGCCAGCAGTCCCACAGGGTCCACCGGGGAGCTGTTTTTT. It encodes CASSPTGSTGELFF.

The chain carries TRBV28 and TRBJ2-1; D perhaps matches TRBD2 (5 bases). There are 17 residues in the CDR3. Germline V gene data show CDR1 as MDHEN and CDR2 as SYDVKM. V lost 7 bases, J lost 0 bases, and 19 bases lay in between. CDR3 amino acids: CASTRTKSGVSYNEQFF. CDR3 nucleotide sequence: TGTGCCAGCACCAGAACGAAGAGCGGTGTCTCCTACAATGAGCAGTTCTTC. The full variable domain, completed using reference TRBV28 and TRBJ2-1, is DVKVTQSSRYLVKRTGEKVFLECVQDMDHENMFWYRQDPGLGLRLIYFSYDVKMKEKGDIPEGYSVSREKKERFSLILESASTNQTSMYLCASTRTKSGVSYNEQFFGPGTRLTVL.

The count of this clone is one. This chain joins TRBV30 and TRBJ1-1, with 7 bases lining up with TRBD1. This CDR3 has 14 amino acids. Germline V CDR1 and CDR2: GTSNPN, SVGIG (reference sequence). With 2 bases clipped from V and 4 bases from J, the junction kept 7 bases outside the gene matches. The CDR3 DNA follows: TGTGCCTGGAGTCCGACCGCAGGGGGCACTGAAGCTTTCTTT. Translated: CAWSPTAGGTEAFF. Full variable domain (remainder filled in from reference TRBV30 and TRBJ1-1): SQTIHQWPATLVQPVGSPLSLECTVEGTSNPNLYWYRQAAGRGLQLLFYSVGIGQISSEVPQNLSASRPQDRQFILSSKKLLLSDSGFYLCAWSPTAGGTEAFFGQGTRLTVV.

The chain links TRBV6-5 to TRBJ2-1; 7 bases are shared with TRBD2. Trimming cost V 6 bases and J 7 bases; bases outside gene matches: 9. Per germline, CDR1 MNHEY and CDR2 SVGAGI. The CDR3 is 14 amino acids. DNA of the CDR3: TGTGCCAGCAGGGGTGCGGGAGAGGTGAATGAGCAGTTCTTC. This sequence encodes CASRGAGEVNEQFF.

The CDR3 loop reads CASSDDSNQPQHF. The DNA of the CDR3 is TGTGCCAGCAGTGATGACAGTAATCAGCCCCAGCATTTT. The rearrangement uses TRBV6-4 and TRBJ1-5; D possibly corresponds to TRBD1 (5 bases). Per the germline V gene, CDR1 is MRHNA and CDR2 is SNTAGT. This CDR3 contains 13 residues. V lost 3 bases and J lost 4, with 7 bases in between.

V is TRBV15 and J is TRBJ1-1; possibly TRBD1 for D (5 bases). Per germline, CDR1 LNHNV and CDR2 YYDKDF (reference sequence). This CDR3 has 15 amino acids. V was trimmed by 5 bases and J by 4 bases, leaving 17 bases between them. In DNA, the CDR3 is TGTGCCACCAGCCGGTCGGTGGACATAGGCACTGAAGCTTTCTTT. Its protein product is CATSRSVDIGTEAFF.